This passage covers 18 T cell receptor beta chains from one sample sequenced in a study of T cells after posttransplantation cyclophosphamide (dated by TCRdb to 2016 to 2017). Libraries came from the immunoSEQ multiplex PCR assay. TCRdb's version of the immuneACCESS table is confined to in-frame rearrangements and falls short of the full clone set. An unresolved V gene accounts for under half of the shortfall where checked; the remainder is of unknown origin. The sample has about 38,000 clones on record, with no singletons. Around 2.5% of the sample is held by the ten biggest clonotypes. The specimen was PBMCs. The receptors here all came from a man in his fifties in good health, CMV-negative, and a related stem cell transplant donor.

This clone was observed at least ten times. This rearrangement joins TRBV19 to TRBJ1-2; 7 positions agree with TRBD1. CDR3 length: 15 amino acids. In germline, CDR1 is LNHDA, CDR2 SQIVND (reference sequence). V lost 4 bases and J lost 5; bases outside the gene matches: 10. As DNA, the CDR3 is TGTGCCAGTAGTACCCATCCAGGGACAGCTTATGGCTACACCTTC. It yields the protein CASSTHPGTAYGYTF.

This clone was seen only a few times. The CDR3 DNA sequence: TGCGCCAGCCAAGCTCGCGACTCCTACGAGCAGTACTTC. Encoded protein: CASQARDSYEQYF. The chain couples TRBV5-1 to TRBJ2-5; D remains ambiguous. The DNA end lines up better with TRBJ2-7; the J call may be wrong. This CDR3 spans 13 amino acids. CDR1 and CDR2 from the germline V gene are SGHRS and YFSETQ.

Many counts were recorded for this clone. In nucleotides, the CDR3 is TGTGCCAGCAGAAGACTAGCGGGGGTGACCGGGGAGCTGTTTTTT. This codes for CASRRLAGVTGELFF. The chain couples TRBV7-8 to TRBJ2-2, with 12 positions matching TRBD2. J was trimmed by 5 bases and V by 6 bases; bases with no gene match: 4. Germline CDR1 and CDR2: SGHVS and FQNEAQ. CDR3 length equals 15 residues.

This clone occurred many times. The genes are TRBV4-1 and TRBJ1-2; tentative D call: TRBD1 (5 bases). V lost 3 bases and J 8 bases, leaving 22 bases between the germline ends. Germline V CDR1 and CDR2: MGHRA, YSYEKL. The CDR3 has 16 amino acids. The CDR3 nucleotides are TGCGCCAGCAGCCATTCTCCGGCAGGCCGTCAGGGAGGCTACACCTTC. It encodes CASSHSPAGRQGGYTF.

This clone has a count of ten or more. The V call is TRBV29-1, the J call TRBJ1-5; TRBD1 agrees at 11 bases. Germline V gives CDR1 SQVTM, CDR2 ANQGSEA. V shed 6 bases and J 7 bases; nucleotides not matched to a gene: 5. This CDR3 spans 13 amino acids. The CDR3 sequence is CSVGQGARQPQHF. As DNA, the CDR3 is TGCAGCGTCGGACAGGGGGCCAGACAGCCCCAGCATTTT.

A few counts support this clone. V gene TRBV11-1 combines with J gene TRBJ2-3; 9 nucleotides line up with TRBD2. Germline lookup yields CDR1 SGHAT and CDR2 FQDESV (reference sequence). The length of the CDR3 is 16 residues. The J segment lost 3 bases and the V segment lost 7 bases, leaving 11 bases of the junction unmatched. CDR3 loop: CASIHGGSGRTDTQYF. The DNA of the CDR3 is TGTGCCAGCATCCACGGAGGAAGCGGGAGGACAGATACGCAGTATTTT.

CDR3 sequence: CASSVGLLAGVNEQFF. The DNA of the CDR3 is TGTGCCAGCAGCGTAGGTTTGCTAGCGGGAGTCAATGAGCAGTTCTTC. The chain couples TRBV9 to TRBJ2-1; the match to TRBD2 covers 10 bases. This CDR3 is 16 amino acids long. From germline, CDR1 is SGDLS and CDR2 YYNGEE. Trimming cost V 0 bases and J 6 bases; bases outside gene matches: 6.

The chain combines TRBV27 with TRBJ2-7; possible D gene TRBD2, 6 bases. Germline CDR1 reads MNHEY; CDR2 reads SMNVEV (reference sequence). Trimming took 6 bases from V and 5 from J, leaving 14 bases between them. The CDR3 extends over 13 amino acids. The CDR3 reads CASRGPGLNEQYF. For the CDR3, the DNA is TGTGCCAGCAGAGGGCCGGGACTCAACGAGCAGTACTTC.

This clone was seen only a few times. This rearrangement joins TRBV14 to TRBJ2-7; D is ambiguous. With 0 bases removed from V and 12 bases from J, the gap between germline ends came to 15 bases. There are 13 residues in the CDR3. Per the germline V gene, CDR1 is SGHDN and CDR2 is FVKESK. DNA for the CDR3: TGTGCCAGCAGCCAAGATCGCAGTAGCTCGCGGTACTTC. Translating gives CASSQDRSSSRYF.

This clone occurred many times. This rearrangement joins TRBV14 to TRBJ2-2; 8 bases match TRBD1. The CDR3 covers 16 residues. CDR1 is SGHDN and CDR2 is FVKESK in the germline V gene. With 4 bases clipped from V and 4 bases from J, the junction kept 8 bases outside the gene matches. This chain's CDR3 is CASSRFQGAGTGELFF. As DNA, the CDR3 is TGTGCCAGCAGCCGCTTCCAGGGGGCGGGCACCGGGGAGCTGTTTTTT.

This clone was counted a few times. The genes are TRBV9 and TRBJ2-1; the D gene is possibly TRBD1 (6 bases). Trimming shortened V by 0 bases and J by 12 bases, and 13 bases separated the two germline ends. CDR1 is SGDLS, CDR2 YYNGEE, per germline. This CDR3 is built from 13 residues. CDR3: CASSVGQGRGQFF. The CDR3 nucleotides read TGTGCCAGCAGCGTAGGTCAGGGGCGAGGGCAGTTCTTC.

This sequence joins TRBV29-1 and TRBJ2-5, with 9 bases that match TRBD2. Per the germline V gene, CDR1 is SQVTM and CDR2 is ANQGSEA. The CDR3 extends over 18 amino acids. V shed 0 bases and J 2 bases; nucleotides not matched to a gene: 13. CDR3 sequence (DNA): TGCAGCGTTGAAGATGGGGCCCGCGGGGGGGAGGGTCAAGAGACCCAGTACTTC. This gives the protein CSVEDGARGGEGQETQYF.

This clone was observed at least ten times. The chain employs TRBV6-5 and TRBJ2-6; a possible D gene is TRBD2 (5 bases). Germline V gene lookup returns CDR1 MNHEY and CDR2 SVGAGI. Trimming removed 6 bases at V and 0 bases at J, with 9 bases between. The CDR3 has 15 amino acids. Here the CDR3 DNA reads TGTGCCAGCAGCCGCGGGCCCTCTGGGGCCAACGTCCTGACTTTC. This gives the protein CASSRGPSGANVLTF.

This clone came up many times. V usage is TRBV29-1 and J usage is TRBJ1-2; 7 positions agree with TRBD1. The CDR3 spans 14 residues. V dropped 5 bases and J dropped 4; count of bases not matched to a gene: 10. Germline V gene data show CDR1 as SQVTM and CDR2 as ANQGSEA. Written as DNA, the CDR3 is TGCAGCGTTCAAGGGGGACAGAAGACCTATGGCTACACCTTC. This gives the protein CSVQGGQKTYGYTF.

This clone came up a few times. The V and J genes are TRBV5-6 and TRBJ2-5, with a tentative D call TRBD1 (5 bases). The J call is in doubt because the DNA end fits TRBJ2-7 better. This CDR3 comprises 16 residues. Germline V gives CDR1 SGHDT, CDR2 YYEEEE. The CDR3 nucleotides read TGTGCCAGCAGCTTGGAGGTTCGACAGACGGCCTACGAGCAGTACTTC. Translation gives CASSLEVRQTAYEQYF.

This clone came up many times. The chain couples TRBV10-3 to TRBJ1-1; D unclear. Germline CDR1 reads ENHRY; CDR2 reads SYGVKD. This CDR3 contains 15 residues. The germline V and J ends were trimmed by 10 bases and 0 bases, with 18 bases remaining between them. CDR3: CATSQDARLNTEAFF. The CDR3 bases are TGTGCCACGTCCCAGGATGCCAGACTGAACACTGAAGCTTTCTTT.

This clone was recorded at least ten times. V usage is TRBV7-9 and J usage is TRBJ2-7, with 10 nucleotides matching TRBD1. The CDR3 spans 15 residues. CDR1 is SEHNR, CDR2 FQNEAQ, per germline (reference sequence). With V trimmed by 2 bases and J by 3 bases, 4 bases remained unmatched. CDR3 sequence: CASSLLGQGSYEQYF. In DNA form, the CDR3 reads TGTGCCAGCAGCTTATTGGGACAGGGGAGCTACGAGCAGTACTTC.

This clone was seen ten or more times. The chain recombines TRBV19 with TRBJ1-5, with 9 nucleotides matching TRBD1. Germline V lookup: CDR1 LNHDA, CDR2 SQIVND (reference sequence). The junction had 13 bases not matched to a gene; V was cut back by 5 bases and J by 5 bases. The CDR3 is made up of 17 amino acids. The CDR3 bases are TGTGCCAGTAGTCCGCGTCCCGGGACAGGGTTGCATCAGCCCCAGCATTTT. It yields the protein CASSPRPGTGLHQPQHF.